A single sample is the source of the 16 T cell receptor beta chains below, sequenced in a study of T cell clonality in common variable immunodeficiency. Only in-frame clones appear in the TCRdb table, and some are missing; sequencing was by immunoSEQ multiplex PCR. There are about 40,000 clones in the sample, none observed a single time. The sequencing input was peripheral blood mononuclear cells. The receptors shown here come from a person aged 18 to 70 in good health.

There are a few counts of this clone. Relative to the germline gene, one junction end is altered; a read error may explain this. The read finishes 3 residues shy of the CDR3 end, and the germline J gene is used to complete it. The rearrangement links TRBV25-1 to TRBJ2-7; 9 bases match TRBD2. The length of the CDR3 is 13 residues. Germline V CDR1 and CDR2: MGHDK, SYGVNS. The chain's CDR3 is CASRGTSSHEQYF. The part of the CDR3 DNA that was read is TGTGCCAGCAGAGGGACTAGCTCCCACGAG.

This clone was counted ten times or more. The sequenced fragment ends 3 residues before the CDR3 boundary, so the rest is inferred from the germline J gene. The V call is TRBV2, the J call TRBJ2-2; 10 nucleotides match TRBD2. The CDR3 has 14 amino acids. J gave up 5 bases and V 10 bases, and 7 bases lay outside the gene matches. Germline CDR1 is SNHLY and CDR2 is FYNNEI. The sequenced part of the CDR3 DNA is TGTGCCACCAAGCGGGAGGGTTGGACCGGGGAG. Its translation: CATKREGWTGE. The whole CDR3 is CATKREGWTGELFF. Combining the CDR3 with reference TRBV2 and TRBJ2-2 gives the whole variable domain EPEVTQTPSHQVTQMGQEVILRCVPISNHLYFYWYRQILGQKVEFLVSFYNNEISEKSEIFDDQFSVERPDGSNFTLKIRSTKLEDSAMYFCATKREGWTGELFFGEGSRLTVL.

The table lists this clone with a few counts. The read halts 3 residues ahead of the CDR3 end, with the missing end drawn from the germline J gene. This chain uses TRBV5-4 with TRBJ2-5; weak D call: TRBD2 (5 bases). V lost 1 base and J 5 bases, leaving 6 bases between the germline ends. Germline V CDR1 and CDR2: SGHNT, YYREEE (reference sequence). This CDR3 has 12 amino acids. CDR3 in amino acids: CASSLTGETQYF. The part of the CDR3 DNA that was read is TGTGCCAGCAGCTTGACGGGGGAGACC.

This clone was detected many times. The read terminates 3 residues before the CDR3 end, so the remaining end is supplied by the germline J gene. The rearrangement joins TRBV20-1 to TRBJ2-7; tentative D call: TRBD1 (6 bases). Between the trimmed V and J ends, which lost 7 bases and 4 bases, there was a span of 20 bases. Per the germline V gene, CDR1 is DFQATT and CDR2 is SNEGSKA (reference sequence). The CDR3 totals 14 residues. The CDR3 region is CSVSRGISGYEQYF. CDR3 DNA (partial): TGCAGTGTCAGCAGGGGTATTAGTGGGTACGAG.

This clone was counted ten times or more. The observed sequence ends 3 residues before the CDR3 terminus, with the missing tail filled in from the germline J gene. The J gene is TRBJ2-5, the V gene TRBV29-1; 8 bases map to TRBD1. With 6 bases clipped from V and 3 bases from J, the junction kept 3 bases outside the gene matches. The CDR3 sequence is 12 residues long. In germline, CDR1 is SQVTM, CDR2 ANQGSEA. The CDR3 loop is CSVADREETQYF. CDR3 DNA (partial): TGCAGCGTCGCGGACAGGGAAGAGACC.

This clone has a count of ten or more. The read ends 3 residues shy of where the CDR3 ends; the end is completed using the germline J gene. The chain uses TRBV6-1 and TRBJ2-4, with D unclear. Germline CDR1 and CDR2: MNHNS and SASEGT. The CDR3 length is 13 residues. The V and J ends lost 2 bases and 0 bases respectively, with 2 bases between them. The CDR3 DNA, read in part, is TGTGCCAGCAGTGAACTAGCCAAAAACATT. The encoded protein is CASSELAKNI. The full CDR3 protein reads CASSELAKNIQYF.

This clone was counted ten times or more. The read gets to within 3 residues of the CDR3 end, and the germline J gene fills in the rest. The rearrangement links TRBV20-1 to TRBJ2-3, with unresolved D. CDR1 is DFQATT, CDR2 SNEGSKA, per germline (reference sequence). CDR3 length: 12 residues. The CDR3 sequence: CSANQGQETQYF. The sequenced CDR3 bases are TGCAGTGCTAACCAAGGCCAAGAGACG.

This clone was counted many times. The DNA ends 3 residues before the CDR3 does, and the rest of the CDR3 is filled in from the germline J gene. The chain joins TRBV10-3 to TRBJ2-3, with TRBD2 as a possible D gene (6 bases). This CDR3 comprises 15 residues. V lost 2 bases to trimming and J lost 1 base, with 10 bases between them. Germline V CDR1 and CDR2: ENHRY, SYGVKD. The CDR3 here is CAISERASGTDTQYF. The sequenced CDR3 bases are TGTGCCATCAGTGAGAGGGCTAGCGGCACAGATACG.

This clone was counted ten times or more. The CDR3 end is not reached by the read, which stops 3 residues before it; the germline J gene fills it in. The rearrangement uses TRBV5-6 and TRBJ2-7, with 8 bases identical to TRBD1. CDR3 size: 13 residues. CDR1 is SGHDT and CDR2 is YYEEEE in the germline V gene. J lost 4 bases, V lost 4 bases, and 4 bases had no gene match. CDR3 bases read: TGTGCCAGCAGCCCTGACAGGGGTTACGAG. Its translation is CASSPDRGYE. The complete CDR3 reads CASSPDRGYEQYF.

This clone was seen more than once but under ten times. The CDR3 extends 3 residues past the end of the read, so its final part is completed from the germline J gene. The chain employs TRBV30 and TRBJ1-6; D is unclear. The V and J ends lost 4 bases and 9 bases respectively, with 13 bases between them. This CDR3 contains 13 residues. Germline CDR1 is GTSNPN and CDR2 is SVGIG (reference sequence). The DNA read from the CDR3 is TGTGCCTGGACTCGAATTAGGGCTTCACCC. Its protein product is CAWTRIRASP. The entire CDR3 is CAWTRIRASPLHF.

This clone was counted many times. The CDR3 is cut off 3 residues early in the read; its end comes from the germline J gene. The chain couples TRBV11-2 to TRBJ1-5, with D unresolved. CDR1 SGHAT and CDR2 FQNNGV come from the germline V gene. V was pared by 1 base and J by 6 bases, with 13 bases between. This CDR3 is 15 amino acids long. The covered CDR3 bases are TGTGCCAGCAGCTTAGGGGCAGGCCATCGTCAGCCC. It encodes CASSLGAGHRQP. From start to end, the CDR3 is CASSLGAGHRQPQHF.

This clone has a count of ten or more. The sequenced fragment ends 3 residues before the CDR3 boundary, so the rest is inferred from the germline J gene. V gene TRBV2 combines with J gene TRBJ2-7, with a possible D match to TRBD1 (6 bases). V lost 6 bases to trimming and J lost 1 base, with 13 bases between them. The germline V gene encodes CDR1 SNHLY and CDR2 FYNNEI. This CDR3 region has 14 residues. The CDR3 DNA, read in part, is TGTGCCAGCAGAGCCGGGACAATGTCCTACGAG. Its translation: CASRAGTMSYE. The entire CDR3 protein reads CASRAGTMSYEQYF.

At least ten counts were recorded for this clone. The read gets to within 3 residues of the CDR3 end, and the germline J gene fills in the rest. The chain joins TRBV5-1 to TRBJ2-7, with TRBD1 as a possible D gene (5 bases). The V end lost 1 base, the J end lost 2 bases, and 10 bases lay between the germline ends. CDR3 length: 14 amino acids. The germline CDR1 and CDR2 sequences are SGHRS and YFSETQ. The part of the CDR3 DNA that was read is TGCGCCAGCAGCTTGAGCCAGGGCCCCTACGAG. Encoded protein: CASSLSQGPYE. The complete CDR3 sequence is CASSLSQGPYEQYF.

A remark on this clone: The DNA ends 3 residues before the CDR3 does, and the rest of the CDR3 is filled in from the germline J gene. V gene TRBV18 combines with J gene TRBJ1-2; D unclear. Germline CDR1 KGHSH, CDR2 LQKENI. The CDR3 covers 16 residues. The DNA read from the CDR3 is TGTGCCAGCTCACCACCGACTAGCGGGAGATCAGATACC. Translation gives CASSPPTSGRSDT. In full, the CDR3 is CASSPPTSGRSDTYTF.

At least ten counts were recorded for this clone. Read coverage stops 3 residues before the CDR3 terminus; the germline J gene supplies the remainder. This rearrangement joins TRBV5-5 to TRBJ2-7; 8 bases are shared with TRBD1. This CDR3 has 14 amino acids. The J segment lost 3 bases and the V segment lost 4 bases, leaving 6 bases of the junction unmatched. The germline gives CDR1 SGHKS, CDR2 YYEKEE (reference sequence). The CDR3 protein is CASSNRQGFYEQYF. The sequenced part of the CDR3 DNA is TGTGCCAGCAGCAATCGACAGGGGTTCTACGAG.

This clone was detected many times. The read terminates 3 residues before the CDR3 end, so the remaining end is supplied by the germline J gene. V is TRBV7-8 and J is TRBJ1-3, with D possibly being TRBD1 (5 bases). The germline V and J ends were trimmed by 5 bases and 0 bases, with 14 bases remaining between them. The CDR3 extends over 16 amino acids. CDR1 is SGHVS, CDR2 FQNEAQ, per germline. The sequenced part of the CDR3 DNA is TGTGCCAGCAGCCCCAGCGGGACGGACTCTGGAAACACC. It specifies CASSPSGTDSGNT. The full CDR3 sequence reads CASSPSGTDSGNTIYF.